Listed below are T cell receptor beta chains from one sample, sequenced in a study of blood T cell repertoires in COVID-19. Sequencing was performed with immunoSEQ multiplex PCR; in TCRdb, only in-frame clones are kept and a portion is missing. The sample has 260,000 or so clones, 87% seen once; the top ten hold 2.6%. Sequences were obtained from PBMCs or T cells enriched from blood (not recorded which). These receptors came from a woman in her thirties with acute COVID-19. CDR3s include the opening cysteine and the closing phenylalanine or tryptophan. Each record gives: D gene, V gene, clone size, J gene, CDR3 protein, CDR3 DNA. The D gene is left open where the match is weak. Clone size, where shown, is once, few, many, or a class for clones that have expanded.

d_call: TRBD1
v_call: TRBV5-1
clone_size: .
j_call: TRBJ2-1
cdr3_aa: CASSLLGTAYNEQFF
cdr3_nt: TGCGCCAGCAGCTTGCTCGGGACAGCCTACAATGAGCAGTTCTTC

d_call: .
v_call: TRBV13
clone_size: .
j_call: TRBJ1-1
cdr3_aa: CASSSEGGGAFF
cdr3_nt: TGTGCCAGCAGCTCCGAGGGCGGAGGAGCTTTCTTT

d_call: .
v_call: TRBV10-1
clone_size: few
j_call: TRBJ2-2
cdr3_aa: CASRRGGETGELFF
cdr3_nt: TGCGCCAGCCGGAGGGGGGGGGAAACCGGGGAGCTGTTTTTT

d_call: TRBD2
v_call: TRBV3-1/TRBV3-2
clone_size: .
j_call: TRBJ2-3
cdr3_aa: CASRRAGGPKDTQYF
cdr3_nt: TGTGCCAGCAGACGAGCGGGGGGGCCGAAAGATACGCAGTATTTT

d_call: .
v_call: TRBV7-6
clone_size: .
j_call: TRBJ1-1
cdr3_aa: CASSKWGSGTTEAFF
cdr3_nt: TGTGCCAGCAGCAAATGGGGTAGCGGGACTACTGAAGCTTTCTTT

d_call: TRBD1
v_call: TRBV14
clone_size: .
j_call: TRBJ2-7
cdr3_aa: CASSPGTGGYEQYF
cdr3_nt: TGTGCCAGCAGCCCCGGGACAGGGGGCTACGAGCAGTACTTC

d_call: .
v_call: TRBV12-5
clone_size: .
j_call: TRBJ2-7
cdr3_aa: CASGLVQARLYEQYF
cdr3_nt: TGTGCTAGTGGTTTGGTACAAGCCAGGTTGTACGAGCAGTACTTC

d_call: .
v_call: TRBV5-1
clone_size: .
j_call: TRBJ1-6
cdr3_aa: CASSLSAGALHF
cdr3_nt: TGCGCCAGCAGCTTGAGCGCGGGGGCCCTCCACTTT

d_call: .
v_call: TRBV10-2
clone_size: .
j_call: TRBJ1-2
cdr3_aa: CASSDRVVVNYGYTF
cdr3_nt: TGCGCCAGCAGTGATCGAGTAGTGGTCAACTATGGCTACACCTTC

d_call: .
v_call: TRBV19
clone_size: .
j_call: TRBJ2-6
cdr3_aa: CASSLTGNGANVLTF
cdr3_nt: TGTGCCAGTAGTCTCACAGGGAACGGGGCCAACGTCCTGACTTTC

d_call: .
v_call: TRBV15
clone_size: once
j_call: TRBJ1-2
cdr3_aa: CATSDRDYGYTF
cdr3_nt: TGTGCCACCAGCGACCGGGATTATGGCTACACCTTC

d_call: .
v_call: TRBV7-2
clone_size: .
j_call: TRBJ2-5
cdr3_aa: CASSWQTSGETQYF
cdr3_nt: TGTGCCAGCAGCTGGCAAACCTCAGGGGAGACCCAGTACTTC

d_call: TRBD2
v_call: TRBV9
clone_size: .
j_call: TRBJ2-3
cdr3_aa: CASSANPSGGARGDTQYF
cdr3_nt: TGTGCCAGCAGCGCGAACCCCAGCGGGGGGGCGAGGGGAGATACGCAGTATTTT

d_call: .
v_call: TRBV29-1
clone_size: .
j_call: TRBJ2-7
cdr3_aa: CSAKQGRSYEQYF
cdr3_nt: TGCAGCGCTAAACAGGGTCGGTCCTACGAGCAGTACTTC

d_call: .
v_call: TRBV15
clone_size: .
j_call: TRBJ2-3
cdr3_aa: CATGFRGSTTDTQYF
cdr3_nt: TGTGCCACCGGCTTCAGGGGCTCAACCACAGATACGCAGTATTTT

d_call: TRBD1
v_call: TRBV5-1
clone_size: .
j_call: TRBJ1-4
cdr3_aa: CASRSGTGVWEKLFF
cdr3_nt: TGCGCCAGCAGGTCGGGGACAGGGGTTTGGGAAAAACTGTTTTTT

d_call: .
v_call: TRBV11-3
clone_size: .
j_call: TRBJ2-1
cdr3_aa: CASSLSQGEHNEQFF
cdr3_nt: TGTGCCAGCAGCTTAAGTCAGGGCGAGCACAATGAGCAGTTCTTC

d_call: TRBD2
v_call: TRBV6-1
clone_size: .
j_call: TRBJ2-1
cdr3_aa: CASSETSGVNEQFF
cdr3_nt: TGTGCCAGCAGTGAAACTAGCGGGGTCAATGAGCAGTTCTTC

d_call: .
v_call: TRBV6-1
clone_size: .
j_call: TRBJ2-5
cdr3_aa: CASSELGPRQTQYF
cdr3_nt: TGTGCCAGCAGTGAGTTGGGGCCCAGGCAGACCCAGTACTTC

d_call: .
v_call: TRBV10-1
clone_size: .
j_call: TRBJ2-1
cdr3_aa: CASSETGQTYNEQFF
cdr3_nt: TGCGCCAGCAGCGAGACCGGACAGACTTACAATGAGCAGTTCTTC